This record looks at one T cell receptor (beta chain) sequence and its context. In germline, CDR1 is SGHRS, CDR2 YFSETQ. Trimming removed 4 bases from V and 6 bases from J, with 10 bases in between. The CDR3 runs 12 residues. The data were obtained in a study of blood T cell repertoires in COVID-19. Study-level information: Spain, Italy and the United States supplied samples that represented acute and convalescent COVID-19. Sample material is recorded as cDNA or gDNA derived from T cells, B-cell-depleted T cells, or PBMCs.

Under the authors' procedure: Estimated nucleated cell counts came from reference gene primer amplification. Profiled with immunoSEQ multiplex PCR; TCRdb holds only in-frame clones, not every one. V and J calls and clone size follow that table, whereas D and trimming were derived from the DNA. The table records about 92,000 clones, roughly 72% of them present only once. The sequence was collected from a woman between 55 and 75 years old in a cohort sampled during active or convalescent COVID-19. The chain has TRBV5-1 and TRBJ1-2; D perhaps matches TRBD1 (6 bases). Source material: peripheral blood. The CDR3 protein is CASSPSGDGYTF. The DNA for the CDR3 is TGCGCCAGCAGCCCGTCAGGGGATGGCTACACCTTC.